This is a list of T cell receptor beta chains from one sample in a study of blood T cell repertoires in COVID-19. Clones were read by immunoSEQ multiplex PCR, and TCRdb kept only the in-frame ones, dropping some. Altogether around 30,000 clones are present, more than 85% being singletons, with the ten largest covering 12%. Sequences were obtained from peripheral blood. These receptors all stem from a human donor in a cohort sampled during active COVID-19. The donor label of this sample is uncertain. Each CDR3 is given with its conserved first and last residue.

CDR3: CASSYLAGGEETQYF
V: TRBV2
length: 15

CDR3: CASSPPGPPQPQHF
V: TRBV7-8
length: 14

CDR3: CASSLSRGVYSPVNEQFF
V: TRBV5-5
length: 18

CDR3: CASSAAGQARGELFF
V: TRBV6-1
length: 15

CDR3: CASTTGQWQETQYF
V: TRBV9
length: 14

CDR3: CASSLGQGLAETDTQYF
V: TRBV5-1
length: 17

CDR3: CASSYQMGGAYGYTF
V: TRBV6-5
length: 15

CDR3: CASSLARGQGGSPLHF
V: TRBV7-2
length: 16

CDR3: CASSSGQGEGNTIYF
V: TRBV18
length: 15

CDR3: CASKENQGAAEQFF
V: TRBV19
length: 14

CDR3: CAWSYENLNEKLFF
V: TRBV30
length: 14

CDR3: CASSLGGHTDTQYF
V: TRBV5-1
length: 14

CDR3: CASSQGTTGAFF
V: TRBV14
length: 12

CDR3: CAIMAGGRGSTDTQYF
V: TRBV10-3
length: 16

CDR3: CASSGLPGEREGYEQYF
V: TRBV6-1
length: 17

CDR3: CASSPGLAGGNEQFF
V: TRBV27
length: 15

CDR3: CATSWGGETQYF
V: TRBV24-1
length: 12

CDR3: CASSLQGTYEKLFF
V: TRBV2
length: 14

CDR3: CASSIVSGYTNYGYTF
V: TRBV19
length: 16

CDR3: CATSEAEDTQYF
V: TRBV24-1
length: 12